This is a list of T cell receptor beta chains from one sample in a study of cytomegalovirus exposure and HLA in healthy donors. Libraries were prepared by immunoSEQ multiplex PCR; TCRdb keeps only in-frame clonotypes and omits some of them. The sample contains 100,000 to 150,000 clones, 85% to 90% of which appear only once. The sample was PBMCs. The receptors stem from a young woman in good health and CMV-seronegative. CDR3s leave out the opening cysteine and the closing phenylalanine or tryptophan. D genes are given only for firm matches. The size entry is marked missing in some rows and otherwise reads once, few, many or a size class.

v_gene: TRBV5-1; abundance: .; d_gene: TRBD1; CDR3aa: ASSLGTGDGAF
v_gene: TRBV28; abundance: .; d_gene: TRBD1; CDR3aa: ASSTHPGTGYNEQF
v_gene: TRBV13; abundance: .; d_gene: TRBD1; CDR3aa: ASSEGQIYGYT
v_gene: TRBV11-2; abundance: .; d_gene: .; CDR3aa: ASSGGGTRIGEKLF
v_gene: TRBV10-3; abundance: .; d_gene: .; CDR3aa: AIQVQTGTGANVLT
v_gene: TRBV18; abundance: .; d_gene: TRBD1; CDR3aa: ASSPGTGTAYEQY
v_gene: TRBV5-1; abundance: .; d_gene: TRBD1; CDR3aa: ASNPRTGGRTGELF
v_gene: TRBV7-3; abundance: .; d_gene: TRBD2; CDR3aa: ASSPGLAGNNEQF
v_gene: TRBV6-1; abundance: .; d_gene: .; CDR3aa: ASSEGIREKHMNTEAF
v_gene: TRBV10-3; abundance: .; d_gene: .; CDR3aa: AITPRVGQSTDTQY
v_gene: TRBV5-4; abundance: .; d_gene: TRBD1; CDR3aa: ASSYGTGAYNEQF
v_gene: TRBV7-3; abundance: .; d_gene: TRBD1; CDR3aa: ASSLQGAMAYEQY
v_gene: TRBV19; abundance: few; d_gene: TRBD1; CDR3aa: ASSTGTGGEQY
v_gene: TRBV5-4; abundance: few; d_gene: .; CDR3aa: ASSGPESYGYT
v_gene: TRBV6-6; abundance: .; d_gene: TRBD1; CDR3aa: ASRPGQNSNQPQH
v_gene: TRBV10-2; abundance: .; d_gene: .; CDR3aa: ASSEVLGRLGEQY
v_gene: TRBV5-4; abundance: .; d_gene: .; CDR3aa: ASSLIQGNTGELF
v_gene: TRBV7-8; abundance: .; d_gene: TRBD1; CDR3aa: ASSSGQLNTEAF
v_gene: TRBV6-1; abundance: few; d_gene: .; CDR3aa: ASSHDWSYEQY
v_gene: TRBV5-1; abundance: .; d_gene: TRBD1; CDR3aa: ASSLFSGGTGNTIY
v_gene: TRBV11-2; abundance: .; d_gene: .; CDR3aa: ASGYRGGDEQF
v_gene: TRBV7-2; abundance: .; d_gene: .; CDR3aa: ASSLREEQY
v_gene: TRBV20-1; abundance: .; d_gene: .; CDR3aa: SAREDWSYT
v_gene: TRBV7-8; abundance: .; d_gene: .; CDR3aa: ASSAFPGIGTGELF
v_gene: TRBV5-4; abundance: .; d_gene: TRBD1; CDR3aa: ASSKGQQGVYEQY
v_gene: TRBV5-4; abundance: .; d_gene: TRBD2; CDR3aa: ASSFGGGARINEQF
v_gene: TRBV2; abundance: .; d_gene: TRBD1; CDR3aa: ASSEWGTANQPQH
v_gene: TRBV7-3; abundance: .; d_gene: .; CDR3aa: ASSSSGLGEKLF
v_gene: TRBV10-3; abundance: .; d_gene: TRBD2; CDR3aa: ASSGGRVYEQY
v_gene: TRBV6-6; abundance: .; d_gene: .; CDR3aa: ASSYNRGTEAF
v_gene: TRBV5-1; abundance: .; d_gene: .; CDR3aa: ASSLQGFQETQY
v_gene: TRBV2; abundance: .; d_gene: TRBD1; CDR3aa: ATPQDRATEAF
v_gene: TRBV7-9; abundance: .; d_gene: TRBD2; CDR3aa: ASIGRGSSYNEQF
v_gene: TRBV29-1; abundance: .; d_gene: .; CDR3aa: SVPGIYGYT
v_gene: TRBV18; abundance: .; d_gene: TRBD2; CDR3aa: ASSARLATAYNEQF
v_gene: TRBV19; abundance: few; d_gene: .; CDR3aa: ASTATLRGYDSPLH
v_gene: TRBV28; abundance: .; d_gene: .; CDR3aa: ASSLLPGPERALH
v_gene: TRBV5-6; abundance: .; d_gene: TRBD1; CDR3aa: ASTPGTGPSYEQY
v_gene: TRBV9; abundance: .; d_gene: TRBD1; CDR3aa: ASSPRDRGSYEQY
v_gene: TRBV11-2; abundance: .; d_gene: .; CDR3aa: AILGGERPTEAF
v_gene: TRBV11-2; abundance: once; d_gene: .; CDR3aa: ASSFLPTGELF
v_gene: TRBV28; abundance: once; d_gene: TRBD1; CDR3aa: ASRLLMGQHYTEAF
v_gene: TRBV4-1; abundance: .; d_gene: TRBD2; CDR3aa: ASSQEAAGGRDTQY
v_gene: TRBV5-1; abundance: .; d_gene: TRBD2; CDR3aa: ASSLEASGIYEQY
v_gene: TRBV20-1; abundance: .; d_gene: .; CDR3aa: SPGHTDTQY
v_gene: TRBV9; abundance: .; d_gene: .; CDR3aa: ASSPRWNEQF
v_gene: TRBV7-3; abundance: .; d_gene: TRBD1; CDR3aa: ASSRTGVNSPLH
v_gene: TRBV19; abundance: once; d_gene: .; CDR3aa: ASSNYRDTSSLPPLH